Listed here are 8 T cell receptor beta chains from one sample, sequenced in a study of human T cells and chemical hapten exposure. As to time point: patch test 1, 2 weeks after DPC sensitization. Treatment in this sample: therapeutic diphenylcyclopropenone sensitization with weekly scalp DPC. TCRdb re-derived calls from the RACE reads in MiXCR, one entry per CDR3 protein. This sample yields about 380,000 distinct CDR3 sequences, of which 4.8% are seen a single time; approximately 2.5% belongs to the top ten. The sample in question was whole blood, obtained in connection with sensitization to the hapten diphenylcyclopropenone (DPC). Every receptor here comes from a woman aged 45-60 years with alopecia areata. Some clones in this sample may be carry-over from other donors' samples.

This clonotype showed up many times. The gene calls are TRBV7-7 and TRBJ2-3; a possible D gene is TRBD2 (6 bases). The V end lost 4 bases, the J end lost 8 bases, and 13 bases lay between the germline ends. Germline values: CDR1 SSHAT, CDR2 FNYEAQ (reference sequence). The CDR3 is 13 residues long. In DNA, the CDR3 is TGTGCCAGCAGCTCGGAGCGGGCGACTACGCAGTATTTT. This encodes CASSSERATTQYF.

This chain's CDR3 is CASSREGSTKNIQYF. The CDR3 nucleotides read TGTGCCAGTAGTAGGGAAGGGTCGACCAAAAACATTCAGTACTTC. The chain carries TRBV19 and TRBJ2-4, with D hard to call. This CDR3 region has 15 residues. Per germline, CDR1 LNHDA and CDR2 SQIVND (reference sequence). V was trimmed by 4 bases and J by 2 bases, leaving 12 bases between them.

In its sample, this clonotype was seen many times. J is TRBJ1-4 and V is TRBV5-1, with D possibly matching TRBD1 (6 bases). The V and J ends lost 2 bases and 7 bases respectively, with 12 bases between them. The CDR3 has 14 amino acids. CDR1 is SGHRS, CDR2 YFSETQ, per germline. The CDR3: CASSFGQSGEKLFF. DNA for the CDR3: TGCGCCAGCAGCTTCGGACAGTCGGGTGAAAAACTGTTTTTT. The entire variable domain, with the rest obtained from reference TRBV5-1 and TRBJ1-4, is as follows: KAGVTQTPRYLIKTRGQQVTLSCSPISGHRSVSWYQQTPGQGLQFLFEYFSETQRNKGNFPGRFSGRQFSNSRSEMNVSTLELGDSALYLCASSFGQSGEKLFFGSGTQLSVL.

This clonotype occurred many times. The rearrangement uses TRBV6-1 and TRBJ2-5, with TRBD1 matching 10 bases. The CDR3 has 13 amino acids. Trimming cost V 7 bases and J 13 bases; bases outside gene matches: 12. Germline V lookup: CDR1 MNHNS, CDR2 SASEGT. CDR3 in DNA: TGTGCCAGCATCGGGACAGGGGACCTACTGCTGTACTTC. Amino acid sequence: CASIGTGDLLLYF.

The CDR3 protein is CSALGAFF. As DNA, the CDR3 is TGCAGTGCCCTCGGAGCTTTCTTT. The rearrangement uses TRBV20-1 and TRBJ1-1; no reliable D call. V was clipped by 6 bases and J by 10 bases, with 6 bases between them. The CDR3 covers 8 residues. CDR1 and CDR2 from the germline V gene are DFQATT and SNEGSKA (reference sequence).

This clonotype was recorded many times. The chain couples TRBV7-9 to TRBJ2-1; 13 bases match TRBD2. The CDR3 has 15 amino acids. Germline loops: CDR1 SEHNR, CDR2 FQNEAQ (reference sequence). V shed 5 bases, J shed 9 bases, and the junction held 7 bases outside the gene matches. The CDR3 protein is CASSPRLAGGIEQFF. The CDR3 nucleotides are TGTGCCAGCAGCCCCCGACTAGCGGGGGGCATTGAGCAGTTCTTC.

This clonotype was recorded at least ten times. The rearrangement uses TRBV6-6 and TRBJ1-6; tentative D call: TRBD1 (5 bases). Germline V gene sequence: CDR1 MNHNY, CDR2 SVGAGI (reference sequence). The CDR3 length is 16 residues. V was trimmed by 8 bases and J by 0 bases, leaving 14 bases between them. The CDR3 coding sequence is TGTGCCAGCCTCTCCGGGGCTAGCTCCTATAATTCACCCCTCCACTTT. It is translated as CASLSGASSYNSPLHF.

The J gene is TRBJ1-1, the V gene TRBV28; the D is unclear. Germline V gene data show CDR1 as MDHEN and CDR2 as SYDVKM. The CDR3 consists of 14 residues. With 5 bases removed from V and 0 bases from J, the gap between germline ends came to 10 bases. CDR3 sequence reads: CASSIDALNTEAFF. The CDR3 DNA sequence: TGTGCCAGCAGTATCGACGCCTTGAACACTGAAGCTTTCTTT.